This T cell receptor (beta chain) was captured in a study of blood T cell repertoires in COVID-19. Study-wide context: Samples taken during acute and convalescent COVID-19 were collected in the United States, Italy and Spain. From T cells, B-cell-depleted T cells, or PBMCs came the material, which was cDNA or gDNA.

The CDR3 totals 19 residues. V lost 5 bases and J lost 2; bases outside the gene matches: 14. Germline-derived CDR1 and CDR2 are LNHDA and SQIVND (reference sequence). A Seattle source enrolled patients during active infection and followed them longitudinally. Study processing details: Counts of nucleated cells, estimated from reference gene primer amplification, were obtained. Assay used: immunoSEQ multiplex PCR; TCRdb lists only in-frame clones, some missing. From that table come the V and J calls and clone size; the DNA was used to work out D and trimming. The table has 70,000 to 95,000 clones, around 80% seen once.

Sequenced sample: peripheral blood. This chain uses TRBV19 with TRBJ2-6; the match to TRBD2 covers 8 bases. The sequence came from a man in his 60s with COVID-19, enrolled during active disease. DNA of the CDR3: TGTGCCAGTAGTCTCCCAAGTCGGGGGGGTCAGGCTGGGGCCAACGTCCTGACTTTC. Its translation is CASSLPSRGGQAGANVLTF.